What follows are 6 T cell receptor beta chains derived from one specimen sequenced in a study of cytomegalovirus exposure and HLA in healthy donors. The PCR made use of 60 Vbeta and 13 Jbeta primers. The method was immunoSEQ multiplex PCR; TCRdb's version includes in-frame clones alone and lacks a portion of them. The sample consists of 160,000 or so clones, around 78% of them appearing once. The sequencing input was PBMCs. The receptors here all came from a woman in her 40s in good health and CMV-seronegative.

This clone occurred once. The chain has TRBV7-6 and TRBJ1-1, with D uncertain. V was pared by 2 bases and J by 1 base, with 11 bases between. The CDR3 extends over 15 amino acids. CDR1 and CDR2 (germline): SGHVS, FNYEAQ. The CDR3 region has the DNA TGTGCCAGCAGCTTAATTTCGACGGGGAACACTGAAGCTTTCTTT. Its translation: CASSLISTGNTEAFF. The whole variable domain, remainder taken from reference TRBV7-6 and TRBJ1-1, is GAGVSQSPRYKVTKRGQDVALRCDPISGHVSLYWYRQALGQGPEFLTYFNYEAQQDKSGLPNDRFSAERPEGSISTLTIQRTEQRDSAMYRCASSLISTGNTEAFFGQGTRLTVV.

This chain connects TRBV9 to TRBJ2-2, with a possible D match to TRBD2 (6 bases). V lost 3 bases, J lost 6 bases, and 12 bases lay in between. The length of the CDR3 is 14 residues. Germline V gene data show CDR1 as SGDLS and CDR2 as YYNGEE. The CDR3 DNA is TGTGCCAGCAGCGCGAGGACTATCCCCGGGGAGCTGTTTTTT. Translating gives CASSARTIPGELFF.

The V and J genes are TRBV28 and TRBJ2-1; TRBD2 matches at 7 bases. Losses at the gene ends were 8 bases for V and 8 bases for J; bases not matched to a gene: 12. The germline V gene encodes CDR1 MDHEN and CDR2 SYDVKM. The CDR3 contains 14 residues. The CDR3 loop is CASGLAGDWDEQFF. DNA for the CDR3: TGTGCCAGCGGGCTGGCGGGAGATTGGGATGAGCAGTTCTTC.

This clone was found a few times. V and J are TRBV2 and TRBJ2-2; D is unresolved. In germline, CDR1 is SNHLY, CDR2 FYNNEI. The CDR3 length is 15 residues. Between the trimmed V and J ends, which lost 7 bases and 0 bases, there was a span of 12 bases. The CDR3 reads CASKRLTSNTGELFF. The CDR3 DNA reads as TGTGCCAGCAAGAGACTCACCTCGAACACCGGGGAGCTGTTTTTT.

This clone was seen only a few times. The genes are TRBV19 and TRBJ2-4; TRBD2 matches 7 bases. The germline V gene encodes CDR1 LNHDA and CDR2 SQIVND (reference sequence). V was clipped by 3 bases and J by 5 bases; unmatched bases: 7. This CDR3 has 15 amino acids. The CDR3 is CASSITGTNQNIQYF. CDR3 DNA: TGTGCCAGTAGTATTACCGGGACTAACCAAAACATTCAGTACTTC.

This chain connects TRBV6-1 to TRBJ1-5, with D maybe TRBD1 (5 bases). The V end lost 7 bases, the J end lost 3 bases, and 16 bases lay between the germline ends. Germline loops: CDR1 MNHNS, CDR2 SASEGT. The CDR3 runs to 15 residues. CDR3 nucleotide sequence: TGTGCCAGCACCCCCCCGGGACTGCACAATCAGCCCCAGCATTTT. Translated: CASTPPGLHNQPQHF.